Presented here are 21 T cell receptor beta chains from one specimen sequenced in a study of cytomegalovirus exposure and HLA in healthy donors. The PCR had 60 Vbeta and 13 Jbeta primers. Assay: immunoSEQ multiplex PCR; the TCRdb copy retains only in-frame clones and omits some. This sample has about 130,000 clones, with about 82% found just once. The specimen was PBMCs. The receptors shown here come from a man aged 30 to 39 in good health and CMV-seronegative.

This chain uses TRBV10-3 with TRBJ2-7; D is uncertain. The germline gives CDR1 ENHRY, CDR2 SYGVKD. V was pared by 3 bases and J by 3 bases, with 9 bases between. This CDR3 is built from 13 residues. Written as DNA, the CDR3 is TGTGCCATCAGTGAAACGACAAACTACGAGCAGTACTTC. Translation gives CAISETTNYEQYF.

V usage is TRBV6-5 and J usage is TRBJ2-1; 10 bases are shared with TRBD2. V lost 6 bases to trimming and J lost 4 bases; unmatched junction nucleotides: 6. Germline loops: CDR1 MNHEY, CDR2 SVGAGI. This CDR3 is 15 amino acids long. The CDR3 region is CASRTGLAYYNEQFF. The CDR3 DNA is TGTGCCAGCAGGACGGGACTAGCGTATTACAATGAGCAGTTCTTC.

This chain connects TRBV21-1 to TRBJ1-1; the table's D gene call, TRBD1, was not cross checked with the DNA. TRBV21-1 is shown as a pseudogene. This CDR3 spans 16 amino acids. The CDR3 reads CASSKGRGTGDTEAFF. CDR3 in DNA: TGTGCCAGCAGCAAAGGAAGGGGGACAGGGGATACTGAAGCTTTCTTT.

V gene TRBV27 combines with J gene TRBJ2-1; 7 bases align to TRBD1. The CDR3 contains 16 residues. Germline CDR1 MNHEY, CDR2 SMNVEV (reference sequence). Unmatched junction bases numbered 9, after V lost 0 bases and J lost 7 bases. The CDR3 is CASSLSLSSTGNEQFF. The CDR3 DNA reads as TGTGCCAGCAGTTTATCCCTTTCCTCGACAGGGAATGAGCAGTTCTTC.

The rearrangement uses TRBV4-3 and TRBJ2-3, with 9 bases aligning to TRBD1. Germline V lookup: CDR1 LGHNA, CDR2 YSLEER. The length of the CDR3 is 16 residues. With V trimmed by 8 bases and J by 6 bases, 15 bases remained unmatched. CDR3 bases: TGCGCCAGCCCATTACCCGGGACAGGGATTTTGGATACGCAGTATTTT. It codes for CASPLPGTGILDTQYF.

The rearrangement links TRBV5-1 to TRBJ2-5; a weak D match, TRBD2 (6 bases). The end of the DNA aligns better with TRBJ2-7, so the J call may be wrong. This CDR3 has 16 amino acids. CDR1 and CDR2 from the germline V gene are SGHRS and YFSETQ. CDR3 bases: TGCGCCAGCAGCTTGGTTGGAGGGGCCCCATCCTACGAGCAGTACTTC. Its translation: CASSLVGGAPSYEQYF.

The V call is TRBV4-3, the J call TRBJ2-1; 8 bases match TRBD2. Germline V gene data show CDR1 as LGHNA and CDR2 as YSLEER. This CDR3 spans 17 amino acids. After removal of 3 bases from V and 9 bases from J, the junction contained 16 bases not matched to a gene. The CDR3 is CASSQAGLPGGPVEQFF. The CDR3 DNA reads TGCGCCAGCAGCCAGGCAGGGTTACCGGGGGGGCCTGTTGAGCAGTTCTTC.

This clone was seen just once. The chain combines TRBV2 with TRBJ2-7; TRBD1 matches 8 bases. The germline gives CDR1 SNHLY, CDR2 FYNNEI. After removal of 8 bases from V and 4 bases from J, the junction contained 7 bases not matched to a gene. The CDR3 runs 13 residues. This CDR3 reads CASDAGGAYEQYF. CDR3 coding DNA: TGTGCCAGCGATGCAGGGGGCGCGTACGAGCAGTACTTC.

The genes are TRBV2 and TRBJ2-7, with D maybe TRBD2 (6 bases). V lost 8 bases to trimming and J lost 1 base, with 15 bases between them. Germline V gene lookup returns CDR1 SNHLY and CDR2 FYNNEI. The CDR3 covers 14 residues. The CDR3 nucleotides are TGTGCCAGCTTCAGGGAGGTAGTTTCCTACGAGCAGTACTTC. Protein product: CASFREVVSYEQYF.

CDR3 nucleotides: TGCGCCAGCAGCCTAGGACACTCATACACAGATACGCAGTATTTT. Translated: CASSLGHSYTDTQYF. The chain uses TRBV5-1 and TRBJ2-3; tentative D call: TRBD1 (5 bases). Trimming took off 4 bases at V and 2 bases at J, with 14 bases between the two ends. The CDR3 extends over 15 amino acids. The germline V gene has CDR1 SGHRS and CDR2 YFSETQ.

V usage is TRBV7-9 and J usage is TRBJ2-2; 7 bases line up with TRBD2. Germline V gene data show CDR1 as SEHNR and CDR2 as FQNEAQ (reference sequence). The J segment lost 1 base and the V segment lost 9 bases, leaving 2 bases of the junction unmatched. The CDR3 has 13 amino acids. The CDR3 loop is CARTGGNTGELFF. The CDR3, as DNA: TGTGCCAGGACGGGGGGGAACACCGGGGAGCTGTTTTTT.

The chain carries TRBV7-9 and TRBJ2-7, with a tentative D call TRBD2 (5 bases). Germline CDR1 and CDR2: SEHNR and FQNEAQ (reference sequence). The CDR3 has 13 residues. V lost 1 base to trimming and J lost 4 bases, with 8 bases between them. The CDR3 coding sequence is TGTGCCAGCAGCTTAGATCGGGGATACGAGCAGTACTTC. Protein product: CASSLDRGYEQYF.

This clone came up many times. V and J are TRBV4-1 and TRBJ1-4; D may be TRBD1 (5 bases). This CDR3 is built from 15 residues. V lost 3 bases, J lost 0 bases, and 8 bases lay in between. CDR1 MGHRA and CDR2 YSYEKL come from the germline V gene. For the CDR3, the DNA is TGCGCCAGCAGCCAGGCCAGGGCAACTAATGAAAAACTGTTTTTT. Its protein product is CASSQARATNEKLFF.

The rearrangement links TRBV5-1 to TRBJ1-6, with a weak D call TRBD1 (5 bases). This CDR3 contains 17 residues. Trimming left V 0 bases short and J 7 bases short, with 17 bases between. Germline-derived CDR1 and CDR2 are SGHRS and YFSETQ. CDR3 coding DNA: TGCGCCAGCAGCTTGGGACAAGGGGCTGGGAAAAATTCACCCCTCCACTTT. Its protein is CASSLGQGAGKNSPLHF.

V usage is TRBV7-2 and J usage is TRBJ2-5; 8 bases map to TRBD1. Germline CDR1 reads SGHTA; CDR2 reads FQGNSA. The CDR3 covers 16 residues. Germline trimming cut 5 bases from V and 4 bases from J; bases unmatched to any gene: 12. The DNA for the CDR3 is TGTGCCAGCAGCCAACAGGGGGAAGTTCAGGGAGAGACCCAGTACTTC. This sequence encodes CASSQQGEVQGETQYF.

This clone was recorded once. V is TRBV6-5 and J is TRBJ1-2; D possibly corresponds to TRBD1 (5 bases). This CDR3 region has 13 residues. Looked up from germline, CDR1 is MNHEY and CDR2 is SVGAGI. V shed 3 bases and J shed 4 bases, with 9 bases lying between them. The CDR3 DNA reads TGTGCCAGCAGTTATTCCCAGGGCTATGGCTACACCTTC. Encoded protein: CASSYSQGYGYTF.

The CDR3 here is CASNQFADRGDQPQHF. The CDR3 bases are TGCGCCAGCAACCAGTTCGCCGACAGGGGTGACCAGCCCCAGCATTTT. This chain links TRBV4-1 with TRBJ1-5; 8 positions match TRBD1. The CDR3 extends over 16 amino acids. V shed 7 bases, J shed 7 bases, and the junction held 15 bases outside the gene matches. Germline values: CDR1 MGHRA, CDR2 YSYEKL.

CDR3 protein: CASTALSGSFVEQFF. CDR3 nucleotide sequence: TGTGCCAGCACCGCATTAAGCGGGAGTTTCGTTGAGCAGTTCTTC. The chain couples TRBV7-8 to TRBJ2-1; 8 bases are a match to TRBD2. Germline V gene sequence: CDR1 SGHVS, CDR2 FQNEAQ. The ends lost 7 bases at V and 9 bases at J; junction bases unmatched: 14. CDR3 length: 15 residues.

The chain couples TRBV6-4 to TRBJ2-2; D is possibly TRBD1 (6 bases). The germline V gene encodes CDR1 MRHNA and CDR2 SNTAGT. The CDR3 is 15 amino acids. Trimming took off 0 bases at V and 4 bases at J, with 9 bases between the two ends. CDR3 DNA sequence: TGTGCCAGCAGTGACTCAGGGGGACCCACCGGGGAGCTGTTTTTT. Translating it yields CASSDSGGPTGELFF.

This chain uses TRBV2 with TRBJ1-1, with D possibly matching TRBD1 (5 bases). The V end was cut by 6 bases, the J end by 0 bases, with 14 bases between. The CDR3 is made up of 15 amino acids. Germline V gene lookup returns CDR1 SNHLY and CDR2 FYNNEI. The CDR3 sequence: CASRPGDTMNTEAFF. The DNA for the CDR3 is TGTGCCAGCAGGCCGGGGGATACGATGAACACTGAAGCTTTCTTT. Based on the CDR3 plus reference TRBV2 and TRBJ1-1, the full variable domain is EPEVTQTPSHQVTQMGQEVILRCVPISNHLYFYWYRQILGQKVEFLVSFYNNEISEKSEIFDDQFSVERPDGSNFTLKIRSTKLEDSAMYFCASRPGDTMNTEAFFGQGTRLTVV.

This clone was observed a few times. The rearrangement uses TRBV7-9 and TRBJ2-3; no reliable D call. Trimming took off 2 bases at V and 4 bases at J, with 10 bases between the two ends. CDR3 length: 14 amino acids. Germline V gene data show CDR1 as SEHNR and CDR2 as FQNEAQ (reference sequence). The CDR3 DNA reads as TGTGCCAGCAGCTTAATTGAGACTTCAGATACGCAGTATTTT. Amino acids: CASSLIETSDTQYF.